This T cell receptor beta chain is drawn from a study of T-cell memory formation after mild COVID-19. Study-level points and caveats: Pre-infection memory contained some responding clones, which suggested that cross-reactive memory had joined. For contracting clones, CD4+ ones sat mainly in CM and EM, CD8+ in EMRA.

One entry per CDR3 protein, called by TCRdb with MiXCR from the 5' RACE reads. The sample holds tens of thousands of distinct CDR3 sequences, around 9.7% seen once. Details on this clonotype: The antigen is undetermined.

The sequencing input was PBMCs or a T cell subset sorted from them (not recorded which). This clonotype was sampled from an adult woman who had mild COVID-19 (a few samples of this study predate the infection). Cell type and time point are not known.

CDR3 region: CASSVVRGVEKLFF. In DNA form, the CDR3 reads TGTGCCAGCAGCGTAGTAAGGGGGGTTGAAAAACTGTTTTTT. The chain combines TRBV9 with TRBJ1-4; D may be TRBD1 (6 bases). Trimming cost V 0 bases and J 7 bases, with 10 bases left between them. This CDR3 comprises 14 residues. In germline, CDR1 is SGDLS, CDR2 YYNGEE.